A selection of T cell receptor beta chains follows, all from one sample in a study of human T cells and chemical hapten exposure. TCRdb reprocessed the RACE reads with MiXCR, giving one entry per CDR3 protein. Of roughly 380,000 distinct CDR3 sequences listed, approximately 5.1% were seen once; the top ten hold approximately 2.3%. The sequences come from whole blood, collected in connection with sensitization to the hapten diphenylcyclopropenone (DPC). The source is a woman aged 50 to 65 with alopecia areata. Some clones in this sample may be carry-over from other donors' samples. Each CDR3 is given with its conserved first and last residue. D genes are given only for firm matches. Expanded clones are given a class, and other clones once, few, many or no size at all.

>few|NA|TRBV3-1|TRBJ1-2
TGTGCCAGCAGCCAACAGGTAGCTACGGGATATGGCTACACCTTC
CASSQQVATGYGYTF
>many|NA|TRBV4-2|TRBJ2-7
TGTGCCAGCTGCCAGGCCTTGGGCGCCTCCTACGAGCAGTACTTC
CASCQALGASYEQYF
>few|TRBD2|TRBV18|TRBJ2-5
TGTGCCAGCTCACCACCGACTAGCGGGTACCAAGAGACCCAGTACTTC
CASSPPTSGYQETQYF
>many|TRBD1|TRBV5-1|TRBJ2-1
TGCGCCAGCAGCTTCAGGGGGCCGGAGGAACGTGAGCAGTTCTTC
CASSFRGPEEREQFF
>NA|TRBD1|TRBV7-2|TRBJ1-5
TGTGCCAGCAGCTTAGCGGGGACAGGGGTCCAGCCCCAGCATTTT
CASSLAGTGVQPQHF
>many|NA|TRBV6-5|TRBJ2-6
TGTGCCAGCAGTTACATAGGGTCTGGGGCCAACGTCCTGACTTTC
CASSYIGSGANVLTF
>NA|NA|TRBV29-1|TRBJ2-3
TGCAGCGTCCGTCCGACTATGGGGGATACGCAGTATTTT
CSVRPTMGDTQYF
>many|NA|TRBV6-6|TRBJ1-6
TGTGCCAGCAGTTATGGGAGCTCCTATAATTCACCCCTCCACTTT
CASSYGSSYNSPLHF
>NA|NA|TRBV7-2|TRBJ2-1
TGTGCCAGCAGCTTAGCGCCGGTAATGAGCAATGAGCAGTTCTTC
CASSLAPVMSNEQFF
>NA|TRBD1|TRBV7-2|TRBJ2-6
TGTGCCAGCAGCCGCCCCTCCCATGGGACAGGGGGTCCTGGGGCCAACGTCCTGGCTTTC
CASSRPSHGTGGPGANVLAF
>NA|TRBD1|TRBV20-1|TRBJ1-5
TGCAGTGCTCGACAGGGATCAGGGAGTGAGCCCCAGCATTTT
CSARQGSGSEPQHF
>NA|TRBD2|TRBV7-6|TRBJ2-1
TGTGCCAGCAGCCCGGAAGCGGGGGGCCCTGATGAGCAGTTCTTC
CASSPEAGGPDEQFF
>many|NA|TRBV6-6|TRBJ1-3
TGTGCCAGCAGTTATGATCTGGGCTCTGGAAACACCATATATTTT
CASSYDLGSGNTIYF
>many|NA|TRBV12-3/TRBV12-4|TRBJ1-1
TGTGCCAGCAGTTTAATAGGGGGACTGTACACTGAAGCTTTCTTT
CASSLIGGLYTEAFF
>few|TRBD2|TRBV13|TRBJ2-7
TGTGCCAGCAGCTTCACGACTAGCGGGGAATACGAGCAGTACTTC
CASSFTTSGEYEQYF
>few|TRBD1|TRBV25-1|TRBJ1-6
TGTGCCAGCAGCCAACAGGGGGAGTATAATTCACCCCTCCACTTT
CASSQQGEYNSPLHF
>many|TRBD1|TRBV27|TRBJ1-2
TGTGCCAGCAGGGGGACGGGACAGCTCTTCTATGGCTACACCTTC
CASRGTGQLFYGYTF
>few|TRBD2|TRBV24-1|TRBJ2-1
TGTGCCACCAGTGACCCCGGGCAGCGGGGAGGCCATGAGCAGTTCTTC
CATSDPGQRGGHEQFF
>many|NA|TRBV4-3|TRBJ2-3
TGCGCCAGCAGCCAAGAAAACAGGGACATAGATACGCAGTATTTT
CASSQENRDIDTQYF
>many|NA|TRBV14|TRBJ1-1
TGTGCCAGCAGCCAGGACAAGGAATTGAACACTGAAGCTTTCTTT
CASSQDKELNTEAFF
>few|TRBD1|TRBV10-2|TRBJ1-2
TGCGCCAGCAGTGGACCGGGACAGGGAATAGCGTACGGCTATGGCTACACCTTC
CASSGPGQGIAYGYGYTF
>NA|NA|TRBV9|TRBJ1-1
TGTGCCAGCAGCCCCGGCCTCTTCACTGAAGCTTTCTTT
CASSPGLFTEAFF
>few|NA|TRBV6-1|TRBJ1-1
TGTGCCAGTTCGAGGGACAAGCGGAACACTGAAGCTTTCTTT
CASSRDKRNTEAFF
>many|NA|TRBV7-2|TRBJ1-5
TGTGCCAGCAGCTTAGCAGGGTCCCGTAGCAATCAGCCCCAGCATTTT
CASSLAGSRSNQPQHF
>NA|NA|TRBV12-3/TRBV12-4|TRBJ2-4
TGTGCCAGCAGCCTTCGAGGAGCTTGGGACATTCAGTACTTC
CASSLRGAWDIQYF
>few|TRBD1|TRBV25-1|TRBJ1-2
TGTGCCAATCCCCATAGGGGAGGGGGCGAGACTAACTATGGCTACACCTTC
CANPHRGGGETNYGYTF
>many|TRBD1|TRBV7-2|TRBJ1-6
TGTGCCAGCAGCTCCGGGACAGGGACTTCACCCCTCCACTTT
CASSSGTGTSPLHF
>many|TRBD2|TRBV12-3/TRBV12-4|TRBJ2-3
TGTGCCAGCAGTCCTGGACTAGCGGGGGGAACAGATACGCAGTATTTT
CASSPGLAGGTDTQYF
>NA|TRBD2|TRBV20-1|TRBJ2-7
TGCAGTGCTAGAGGACTAGCGGGTGTCTACGAGCAGTACTTC
CSARGLAGVYEQYF
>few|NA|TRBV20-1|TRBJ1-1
TGCAGTGCTTTTCTGCCCAGGGGAGGGGATACTGAAGCTTTCTTT
CSAFLPRGGDTEAFF
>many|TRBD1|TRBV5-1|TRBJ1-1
TGCGCCAGCAGCCCTGGACAGGGGACAGCTTTCTTT
CASSPGQGTAFF
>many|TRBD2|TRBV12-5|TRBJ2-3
TGTGCTAGTGGTTTGCCACAGGCGGGGGACACAGATACGCAGTATTTT
CASGLPQAGDTDTQYF
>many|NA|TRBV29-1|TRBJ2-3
TGCAGCGTCCCCGGAGGGCCAGATACGCAGTATTTT
CSVPGGPDTQYF
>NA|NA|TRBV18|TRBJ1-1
TGTGCCAGCTTCCGGTTTGGGGGGACTGAAGCTTTCTTT
CASFRFGGTEAFF
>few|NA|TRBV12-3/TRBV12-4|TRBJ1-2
TGTGCCAGCAGCACCGGGACACGAAACTATGGCTACACCTTC
CASSTGTRNYGYTF
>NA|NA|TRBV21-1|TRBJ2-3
TGTGCCAGCAGCAAATCGGAGACTAGCGGTTCCACAGATACGCAGTATTTT
CASSKSETSGSTDTQYF
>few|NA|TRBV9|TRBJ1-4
TGTGCCAGCAGCGTAGAAGGGGCCGGTGAAAAACTGTTTTTT
CASSVEGAGEKLFF
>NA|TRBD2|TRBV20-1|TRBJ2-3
TGCAGTGCTAGAGATCGGGAGGGTAGACCGACTAGCGGGAGCCCAGATACGCAGTATTTT
CSARDREGRPTSGSPDTQYF
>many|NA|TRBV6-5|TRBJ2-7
TGTGCCAGCAGTTACTCTGGGGGTGCGGAGCAGTACTTC
CASSYSGGAEQYF
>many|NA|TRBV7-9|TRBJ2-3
TGTGCCAGCAGCCCGGCCCTAGGAGGAACAGATACGCAGTATTTT
CASSPALGGTDTQYF
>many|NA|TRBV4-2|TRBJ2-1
TGTGCCAGCAGCCCGAACCGGGACAAGTACAATGAGCAGTTCTTC
CASSPNRDKYNEQFF
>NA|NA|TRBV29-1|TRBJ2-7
TGCAGCGGTTCCGGGACTTCCTCCTACGAGCAGTACTTC
CSGSGTSSYEQYF
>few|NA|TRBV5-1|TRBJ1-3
TGCGCCAGCAGCTTGGCCGGCGCCACTGGAAACACCATATATTTT
CASSLAGATGNTIYF
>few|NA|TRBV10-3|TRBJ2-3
TGTGCCATCAAAGGAGATACGCAGTATTTT
CAIKGDTQYF
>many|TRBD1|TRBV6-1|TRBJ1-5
TGTGCCAGCAGTGACTTGGGCAGGGGGAGGAATCAGCCCCAGCATTTT
CASSDLGRGRNQPQHF
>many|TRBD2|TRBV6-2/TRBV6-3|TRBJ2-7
TGTGCCAGCAGTTCCGGCGGGGGTGACGAGCAGTACTTC
CASSSGGGDEQYF